The 31 T cell receptor beta chains presented below share a single source sample, sequenced in a study of cytomegalovirus exposure and HLA in healthy donors. A multiplex PCR was run with 60 Vbeta primers and 13 Jbeta primers. Produced via immunoSEQ multiplex PCR; TCRdb's table is partial and in-frame only. The data contain some 160,000 clones, more than 65% of them singletons. Input material: PBMCs. These receptors all come from a man aged 45 to 65 in good health and CMV-seropositive.

The chain joins TRBV30 to TRBJ1-4; 11 bases are a match to TRBD1. Germline loops: CDR1 GTSNPN, CDR2 SVGIG (reference sequence). V trimming: 3 bases; J trimming: 6 bases; junction bases outside the gene matches: 0. This CDR3 region has 13 residues. The CDR3 spells CAWRGQGDEKLFF. CDR3 bases: TGTGCCTGGAGGGGACAGGGGGATGAAAAACTGTTTTTT.

J is TRBJ2-1 and V is TRBV30; the match to TRBD2 covers 11 bases. With V trimmed by 4 bases and J by 2 bases, 1 base remained unmatched. This CDR3 has 14 residues. Germline CDR1 and CDR2: GTSNPN and SVGIG (reference sequence). The CDR3 loop reads CAWTSGGPYNEQFF. CDR3 coding DNA: TGTGCCTGGACTAGCGGGGGGCCCTACAATGAGCAGTTCTTC.

V usage is TRBV5-8 and J usage is TRBJ2-2; 7 nucleotides line up with TRBD2. Germline values: CDR1 SGHTS, CDR2 YDEGEE. The CDR3 contains 15 residues. The V and J ends lost 5 bases and 6 bases, in that order; junction bases with no gene match: 10. CDR3 amino acids: CASSRFREGAGELFF. The CDR3 DNA sequence: TGTGCCAGCAGTAGGTTCAGGGAGGGTGCCGGGGAGCTGTTTTTT. The entire variable domain, with the rest obtained from reference TRBV5-8 and TRBJ2-2, is as follows: EAGVTQSPTHLIKTRGQQATLRCSPISGHTSVYWYQQALGLGLQFLLWYDEGEERNRGNFPPRFSGRQFPNYSSELNVNALELEDSALYLCASSRFREGAGELFFGEGSRLTVL.

The chain combines TRBV5-6 with TRBJ2-5; 8 bases fit TRBD1. CDR3 size: 14 residues. J gave up 5 bases and V 4 bases, and 7 bases lay outside the gene matches. CDR1 is SGHDT and CDR2 is YYEEEE in the germline V gene. CDR3 loop: CASSLPDRAETQYF. The CDR3 nucleotides read TGTGCCAGCAGCCTCCCGGACAGGGCTGAGACCCAGTACTTC.

This rearrangement joins TRBV10-3 to TRBJ2-7; D not resolved. The CDR3 length is 11 residues. Per the germline V gene, CDR1 is ENHRY and CDR2 is SYGVKD. V shed 10 bases and J shed 2 bases, with 9 bases lying between them. CDR3: CATIETYEQYF. The CDR3 nucleotides are TGTGCCACCATCGAGACCTACGAGCAGTACTTC.

The V and J genes are TRBV5-6 and TRBJ1-1; a weak D match, TRBD1 (6 bases). The CDR3 is 13 residues long. CDR1 and CDR2 from the germline V gene are SGHDT and YYEEEE. Deletions cut 4 bases from V and 4 bases from J, with 11 bases between. The CDR3, as DNA: TGTGCCAGCAGCGCAGGGGTTGGCACTGAAGCTTTCTTT. Amino acid sequence: CASSAGVGTEAFF.

This clone has a single count. The rearrangement links TRBV6-1 to TRBJ1-2; 10 nucleotides agree with TRBD1. Looked up from germline, CDR1 is MNHNS and CDR2 is SASEGT. Losses at the gene ends were 5 bases for V and 4 bases for J; bases not matched to a gene: 7. There are 15 residues in the CDR3. This chain's CDR3 is CASSPSTGGFYGYTF. The CDR3 nucleotides are TGTGCCAGCAGTCCCTCGACAGGGGGCTTCTATGGCTACACCTTC.

J is TRBJ2-1 and V is TRBV18; tentative D call: TRBD2 (5 bases). CDR3 length: 15 residues. V was trimmed by 5 bases and J by 0 bases, leaving 11 bases between them. Per the germline V gene, CDR1 is KGHSH and CDR2 is LQKENI. The CDR3 region is CASSFGVSSYNEQFF. In DNA, the CDR3 is TGTGCCAGCTCATTCGGGGTGAGCTCCTACAATGAGCAGTTCTTC. Drawing the rest from reference TRBV18 and TRBJ2-1, the complete variable domain is NAGVMQNPRHLVRRRGQEARLRCSPMKGHSHVYWYRQLPEEGLKFMVYLQKENIIDESGMPKERFSAEFPKEGPSILRIQQVVRGDSAAYFCASSFGVSSYNEQFFGPGTRLTVL.

V gene TRBV19 combines with J gene TRBJ1-2, with 9 bases lining up with TRBD1. V trimming: 5 bases; J trimming: 8 bases; junction bases outside the gene matches: 9. The CDR3 covers 14 residues. CDR1 is LNHDA, CDR2 SQIVND, per germline (reference sequence). The CDR3 reads CASSAWTGAAGYTF. The CDR3 DNA follows: TGTGCCAGTAGTGCCTGGACAGGGGCAGCGGGCTACACCTTC.

V gene TRBV20-1 combines with J gene TRBJ1-1, with 7 bases fitting TRBD1. Germline CDR1 DFQATT, CDR2 SNEGSKA (reference sequence). The J segment lost 7 bases and the V segment lost 5 bases, leaving 4 bases of the junction unmatched. CDR3 length: 11 amino acids. The CDR3 region is CSAEGQSEAFF. CDR3 DNA sequence: TGCAGTGCTGAGGGACAGAGTGAAGCTTTCTTT.

The V gene is TRBV7-6, the J gene TRBJ1-3, with 7 bases lining up with TRBD1. With V trimmed by 3 bases and J by 0 bases, 8 bases remained unmatched. Per germline, CDR1 SGHVS and CDR2 FNYEAQ. CDR3 size: 17 residues. CDR3 protein: CASSLAGGQISGNTIYF. CDR3 in DNA: TGTGCCAGCAGCTTGGCGGGGGGACAGATCTCTGGAAACACCATATATTTT.

This sequence joins TRBV6-5 and TRBJ2-2; TRBD2 matches at 7 bases. Germline-derived CDR1 and CDR2 are MNHEY and SVGAGI. With V trimmed by 8 bases and J by 3 bases, 6 bases remained unmatched. This CDR3 is 14 amino acids long. CDR3 region: CASRDYPDTGELFF. CDR3 DNA sequence: TGTGCCAGCCGGGACTATCCGGACACCGGGGAGCTGTTTTTT.

This rearrangement joins TRBV6-5 to TRBJ2-2; 10 positions match TRBD2. Germline CDR1 reads MNHEY; CDR2 reads SVGAGI. V lost 5 bases and J lost 7; bases outside the gene matches: 7. The CDR3 has 15 amino acids. As DNA, the CDR3 is TGTGCCAGCAGTCCCAGCGGGGGGGCCGTCGGGGAGCTGTTTTTT. Translating gives CASSPSGGAVGELFF.

The V and J genes are TRBV6-6 and TRBJ1-6, with 8 bases lining up with TRBD1. The germline V gene has CDR1 MNHNY and CDR2 SVGAGI (reference sequence). This CDR3 comprises 15 residues. Trimming at V came to 5 bases and at J to 10 bases, leaving 10 bases not matched to a gene. The CDR3 is CASSPGQGAKSPLHF. In nucleotides, the CDR3 is TGTGCCAGCAGTCCCGGGCAGGGGGCAAAATCACCCCTCCACTTT.

J is TRBJ2-7 and V is TRBV18, with D possibly matching TRBD2 (6 bases). This CDR3 comprises 14 residues. Trimming pared 3 bases from V and 0 bases from J, leaving 9 bases between. Germline V CDR1 and CDR2: KGHSH, LQKENI. CDR3 DNA: TGTGCCAGCTCACCGGGACTGAGCTCCTACGAGCAGTACTTC. It is translated as CASSPGLSSYEQYF.

The V and J genes are TRBV18 and TRBJ2-3; a weak D match, TRBD2 (5 bases). V lost 1 base to trimming and J lost 5 bases, with 16 bases between them. The CDR3 is 16 residues long. Germline values: CDR1 KGHSH, CDR2 LQKENI. The CDR3 region is CASSPRVRTVQDTQYF. The CDR3 DNA is TGTGCCAGCTCACCACGCGTTAGGACTGTGCAAGATACGCAGTATTTT.

This chain links TRBV7-8 with TRBJ2-1; the match to TRBD1 covers 10 bases. V lost 7 bases to trimming and J lost 4 bases; unmatched junction nucleotides: 13. The CDR3 length is 17 residues. CDR1 is SGHVS, CDR2 FQNEAQ, per germline. CDR3 nucleotides: TGTGCCAGCACCCTCCGGGACAGGGGCTCTGCTTACAATGAGCAGTTCTTC. Residues: CASTLRDRGSAYNEQFF.

Of note for this clone: Other DNA sequences in the same sample also yield this CDR3. This sequence joins TRBV7-2 and TRBJ2-3; no firm D call. The CDR3 totals 12 residues. Trimming shortened V by 5 bases and J by 2 bases, and 5 bases separated the two germline ends. The germline CDR1 and CDR2 sequences are SGHTA and FQGNSA. The CDR3 DNA sequence: TGTGCCAGCAGCATTCTCACAGATACGCAGTATTTT. Its protein product is CASSILTDTQYF.

This chain uses TRBV28 with TRBJ2-7; 8 nucleotides line up with TRBD2. Trimming at V came to 4 bases and at J to 3 bases, leaving 8 bases not matched to a gene. Germline CDR1 reads MDHEN; CDR2 reads SYDVKM. The length of the CDR3 is 15 residues. CDR3 region: CASSSPRGARYEQYF. The CDR3 coding sequence is TGTGCCAGCAGTTCGCCGCGGGGGGCCCGCTACGAGCAGTACTTC.

The chain combines TRBV4-3 with TRBJ1-2; the D gene is possibly TRBD1 (6 bases). V lost 4 bases and J 0 bases, leaving 12 bases between the germline ends. Germline V gene sequence: CDR1 LGHNA, CDR2 YSLEER. The CDR3 spans 15 residues. The CDR3 DNA follows: TGCGCCAGCAGCCGCAAGGGGGGGGCTAACTATGGCTACACCTTC. Translated, it gives CASSRKGGANYGYTF.

The chain employs TRBV28 and TRBJ2-2, with D possibly being TRBD1 (7 bases). Germline loops: CDR1 MDHEN, CDR2 SYDVKM. This CDR3 is 15 amino acids long. The V gene lost 5 bases and the J gene lost 5 bases, with 15 bases spanning the gap. CDR3 sequence (DNA): TGTGCCAGCAGTCCAGGGGGGAGAAAAACCGGGGAGCTGTTTTTT. This gives the protein CASSPGGRKTGELFF.

The V gene is TRBV19, the J gene TRBJ1-2; D remains ambiguous. Germline V gene sequence: CDR1 LNHDA, CDR2 SQIVND (reference sequence). This CDR3 has 12 amino acids. The V gene lost 5 bases and the J gene lost 5 bases, with 9 bases spanning the gap. The CDR3 DNA is TGTGCCAGTAGTTCAGGATTGTATGGCTACACCTTC. This sequence encodes CASSSGLYGYTF.

This clone has just a few counts. The J gene is TRBJ1-3, the V gene TRBV11-2; D not resolved. Trimming pared 6 bases from V and 6 bases from J, leaving 9 bases between. The CDR3 loop spans 12 amino acids. Germline V CDR1 and CDR2: SGHAT, FQNNGV. This chain's CDR3 is CASSRVLNTIYF. In nucleotides, the CDR3 is TGTGCCAGCAGTCGCGTCCTAAACACCATATATTTT. The full variable domain, completed using reference TRBV11-2 and TRBJ1-3, is EAGVAQSPRYKIIEKRQSVAFWCNPISGHATLYWYQQILGQGPKLLIQFQNNGVVDDSQLPKDRFSAERLKGVDSTLKIQPAKLEDSAVYLCASSRVLNTIYFGEGSWLTVV.

The J gene is TRBJ1-5, the V gene TRBV11-2; perhaps TRBD1 as D (5 bases). This CDR3 spans 15 amino acids. The ends were cut back, 0 bases at V and 2 bases at J, with 8 bases in the middle. CDR1 SGHAT and CDR2 FQNNGV come from the germline V gene. CDR3 region: CASSLDRGGNQPQHF. The CDR3 region has the DNA TGTGCCAGCAGCTTAGATCGGGGGGGCAATCAGCCCCAGCATTTT.

This chain connects TRBV6-5 to TRBJ2-1, with TRBD1 matching over 10 bases. This CDR3 region has 15 residues. J was trimmed by 4 bases and V by 10 bases; bases with no gene match: 10. Germline V gene data show CDR1 as MNHEY and CDR2 as SVGAGI. Here the CDR3 reads CATQLGQGGYNEQFF. The CDR3 DNA follows: TGTGCCACCCAACTCGGACAGGGGGGATACAATGAGCAGTTCTTC.

This chain joins TRBV28 and TRBJ1-5; TRBD1 might be the D (5 bases). The CDR3 is 13 amino acids. The ends were cut back, 2 bases at V and 6 bases at J, with 8 bases in the middle. The germline V gene encodes CDR1 MDHEN and CDR2 SYDVKM. CDR3 DNA sequence: TGTGCCAGCAGTTTAATCGGGGGTCAGCCCCAGCATTTT. The encoded protein is CASSLIGGQPQHF. Full variable domain (rest looked up from reference TRBV28 and TRBJ1-5): DVKVTQSSRYLVKRTGEKVFLECVQDMDHENMFWYRQDPGLGLRLIYFSYDVKMKEKGDIPEGYSVSREKKERFSLILESASTNQTSMYLCASSLIGGQPQHFGDGTRLSIL.

The V and J genes are TRBV5-4 and TRBJ2-5, with 13 nucleotides matching TRBD2. V lost 4 bases and J lost 5; bases outside the gene matches: 8. The CDR3 spans 16 residues. CDR1 SGHNT and CDR2 YYREEE come from the germline V gene (reference sequence). The CDR3 region is CASSLRLAGGSETQYF. CDR3 nucleotides: TGTGCCAGCAGCCTTCGACTAGCGGGGGGCTCGGAGACCCAGTACTTC.

This chain joins TRBV25-1 and TRBJ2-3, with 9 bases matching TRBD2. Germline assignment: CDR1 MGHDK and CDR2 SYGVNS. The V gene end was trimmed by 1 base and the J gene end by 3 bases; junction bases not matched to a gene: 5. The CDR3 runs to 16 residues. The CDR3, as DNA: TGTGCCAGCAGTGAATCACGGCTAGCGGGGACAGATACGCAGTATTTT. Its translation: CASSESRLAGTDTQYF.

A word on this clone: Other DNA sequences from this sample encode an identical CDR3 as well. The chain uses TRBV30 and TRBJ1-5, with 7 nucleotides matching TRBD1. The CDR3 is made up of 13 amino acids. Germline lookup yields CDR1 GTSNPN and CDR2 SVGIG (reference sequence). V was clipped by 2 bases and J by 4 bases; unmatched bases: 2. CDR3 bases: TGTGCCTGGAGTTCAGGGGGGAATCAGCCCCAGCATTTT. It specifies CAWSSGGNQPQHF.

This clone was observed a few times. The gene calls are TRBV5-1 and TRBJ1-2, with D hard to call. This CDR3 has 14 amino acids. In germline, CDR1 is SGHRS, CDR2 YFSETQ. V dropped 0 bases and J dropped 2 bases, with 8 bases sitting between them. CDR3 residues: CASSLAGLNYGYTF. Here the CDR3 DNA reads TGCGCCAGCAGCTTGGCCGGACTAAACTATGGCTACACCTTC.

This chain uses TRBV28 with TRBJ1-1, with D unclear. This CDR3 region has 16 residues. CDR1 is MDHEN and CDR2 is SYDVKM in the germline V gene. Trimming stripped 3 bases from V and 6 bases from J, with 20 bases between. The DNA for the CDR3 is TGTGCCAGCAGTTTGGCCTTGCGGGAGTGGGAGCCTGAAGCTTTCTTT. Protein product: CASSLALREWEPEAFF.